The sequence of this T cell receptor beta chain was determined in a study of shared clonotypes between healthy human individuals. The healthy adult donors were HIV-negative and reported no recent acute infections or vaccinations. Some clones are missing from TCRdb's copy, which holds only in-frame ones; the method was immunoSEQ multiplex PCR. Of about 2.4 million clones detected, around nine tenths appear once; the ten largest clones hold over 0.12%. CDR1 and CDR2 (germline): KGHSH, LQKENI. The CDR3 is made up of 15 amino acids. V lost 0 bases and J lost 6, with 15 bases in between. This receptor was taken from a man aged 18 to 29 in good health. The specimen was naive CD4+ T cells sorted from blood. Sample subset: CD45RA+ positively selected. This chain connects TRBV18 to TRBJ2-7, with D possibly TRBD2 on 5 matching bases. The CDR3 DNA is TGTGCCAGCTCACCACCGCCCGGGGTTAATATCGAGCAGTACTTC. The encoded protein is CASSPPPGVNIEQYF.